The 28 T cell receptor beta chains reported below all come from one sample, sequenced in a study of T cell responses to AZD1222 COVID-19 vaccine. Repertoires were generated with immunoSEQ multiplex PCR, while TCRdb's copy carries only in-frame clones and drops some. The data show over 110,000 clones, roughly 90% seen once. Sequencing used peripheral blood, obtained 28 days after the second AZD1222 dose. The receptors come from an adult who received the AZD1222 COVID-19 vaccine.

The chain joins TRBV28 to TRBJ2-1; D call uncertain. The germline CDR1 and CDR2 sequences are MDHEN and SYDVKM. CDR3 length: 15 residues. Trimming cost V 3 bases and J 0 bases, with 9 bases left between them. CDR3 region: CASSFKPISYNEQFF. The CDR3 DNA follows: TGTGCCAGCAGTTTTAAACCGATCTCCTACAATGAGCAGTTCTTC.

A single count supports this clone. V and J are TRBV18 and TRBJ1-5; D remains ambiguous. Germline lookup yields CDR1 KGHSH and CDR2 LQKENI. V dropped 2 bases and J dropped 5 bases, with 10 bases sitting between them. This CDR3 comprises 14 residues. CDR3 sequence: CASSPKETDQPQHF. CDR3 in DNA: TGTGCCAGCTCACCAAAGGAGACGGATCAGCCCCAGCATTTT.

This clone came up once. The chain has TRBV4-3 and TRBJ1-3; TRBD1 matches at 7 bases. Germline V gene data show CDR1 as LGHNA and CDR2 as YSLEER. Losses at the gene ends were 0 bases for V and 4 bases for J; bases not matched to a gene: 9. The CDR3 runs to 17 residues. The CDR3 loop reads CASSQDYGRGRGNTIYF. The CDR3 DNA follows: TGCGCCAGCAGCCAAGATTACGGCAGGGGGAGAGGAAACACCATATATTTT.

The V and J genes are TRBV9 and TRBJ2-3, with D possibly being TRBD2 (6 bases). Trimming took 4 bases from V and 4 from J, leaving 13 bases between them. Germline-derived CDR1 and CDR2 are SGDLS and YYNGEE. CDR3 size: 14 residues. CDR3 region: CASSSRSSADTQYF. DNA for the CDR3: TGTGCCAGCAGCTCAAGGTCTAGCGCAGATACGCAGTATTTT.

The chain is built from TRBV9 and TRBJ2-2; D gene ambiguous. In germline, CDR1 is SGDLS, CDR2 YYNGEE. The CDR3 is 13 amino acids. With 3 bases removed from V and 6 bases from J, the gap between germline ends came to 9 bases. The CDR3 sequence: CASSGSRAGELFF. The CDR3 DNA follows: TGTGCCAGCAGCGGGAGTCGGGCCGGGGAGCTGTTTTTT.

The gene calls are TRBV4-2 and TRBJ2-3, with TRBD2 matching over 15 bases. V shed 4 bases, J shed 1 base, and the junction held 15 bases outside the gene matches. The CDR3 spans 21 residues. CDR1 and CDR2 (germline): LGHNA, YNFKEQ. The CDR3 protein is CASSPSPGTSGRPAGTDTQYF. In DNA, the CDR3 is TGTGCCAGCAGCCCTAGTCCCGGGACTAGCGGGAGGCCCGCCGGCACAGATACGCAGTATTTT.

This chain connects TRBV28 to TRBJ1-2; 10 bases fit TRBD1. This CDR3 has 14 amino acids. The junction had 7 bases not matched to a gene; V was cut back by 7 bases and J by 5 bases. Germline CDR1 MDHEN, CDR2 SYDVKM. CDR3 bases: TGTGCCAGCACTGCGGACAGGGGGGCTTATGGCTACACCTTC. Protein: CASTADRGAYGYTF.

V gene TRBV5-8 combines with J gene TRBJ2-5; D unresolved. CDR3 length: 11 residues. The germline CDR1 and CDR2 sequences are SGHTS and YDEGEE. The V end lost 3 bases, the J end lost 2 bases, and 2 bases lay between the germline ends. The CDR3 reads CASSSQETQYF. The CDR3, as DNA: TGTGCCAGCAGCTCACAAGAGACCCAGTACTTC.

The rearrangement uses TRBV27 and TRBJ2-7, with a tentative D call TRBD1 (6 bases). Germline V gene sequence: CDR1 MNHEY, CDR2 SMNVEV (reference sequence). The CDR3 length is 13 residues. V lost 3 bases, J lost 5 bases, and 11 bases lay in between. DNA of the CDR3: TGTGCCAGCAGTTTGGGACAAGCCGACGAGCAGTACTTC. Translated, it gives CASSLGQADEQYF.

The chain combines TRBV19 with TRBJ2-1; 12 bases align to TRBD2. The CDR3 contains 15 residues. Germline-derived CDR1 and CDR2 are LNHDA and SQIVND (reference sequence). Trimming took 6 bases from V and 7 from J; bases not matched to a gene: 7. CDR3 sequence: CASSLAGGPGNEQFF. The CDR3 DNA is TGTGCCAGTAGCCTAGCGGGAGGGCCCGGGAATGAGCAGTTCTTC.

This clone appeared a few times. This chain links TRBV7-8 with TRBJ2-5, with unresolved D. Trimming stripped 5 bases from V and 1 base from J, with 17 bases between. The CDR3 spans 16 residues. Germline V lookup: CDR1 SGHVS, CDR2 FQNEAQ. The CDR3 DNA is TGTGCCAGCAGCCAACCTCTACAGAGCCTCCAAGAGACCCAGTACTTC. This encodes CASSQPLQSLQETQYF. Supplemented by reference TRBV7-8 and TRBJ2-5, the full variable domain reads GAGVSQSPRYKVAKRGQDVALRCDPISGHVSLFWYQQALGQGPEFLTYFQNEAQLDKSGLPSDRFFAERPEGSVSTLKIQRTQQEDSAVYLCASSQPLQSLQETQYFGPGTRLLVL.

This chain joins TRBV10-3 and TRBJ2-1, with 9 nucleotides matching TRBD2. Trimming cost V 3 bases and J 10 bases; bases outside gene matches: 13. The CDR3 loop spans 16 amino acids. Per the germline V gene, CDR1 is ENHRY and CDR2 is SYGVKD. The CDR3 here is CAISEGSGGPKGEQFF. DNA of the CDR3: TGTGCCATCAGTGAAGGAAGCGGGGGGCCCAAAGGGGAGCAGTTCTTC.

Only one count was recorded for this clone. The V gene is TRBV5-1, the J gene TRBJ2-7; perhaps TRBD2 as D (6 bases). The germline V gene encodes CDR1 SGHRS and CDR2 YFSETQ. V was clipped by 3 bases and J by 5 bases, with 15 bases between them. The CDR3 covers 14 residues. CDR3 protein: CASSSRGAGNEQYF. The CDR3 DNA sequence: TGCGCCAGCAGCTCCCGAGGCGCGGGGAACGAGCAGTACTTC.

CDR3 loop: CASSPRDPFYEQYF. CDR3 DNA: TGTGCCAGCAGTCCCCGGGATCCGTTCTACGAGCAGTACTTC. V and J are TRBV6-5 and TRBJ2-7; D is possibly TRBD2 (5 bases). Germline CDR1 is MNHEY and CDR2 is SVGAGI. Trimming took off 5 bases at V and 3 bases at J, with 14 bases between the two ends. The CDR3 extends over 14 amino acids.

This CDR3 reads CASSLGQGTQYF. The CDR3 nucleotides read TGTGCCAGCAGCCTTGGACAGGGGACCCAGTACTTC. This chain joins TRBV28 and TRBJ2-5; 8 nucleotides line up with TRBD1. This CDR3 comprises 12 residues. After removal of 6 bases from V and 7 bases from J, the junction contained 4 bases not matched to a gene. CDR1 and CDR2 from the germline V gene are MDHEN and SYDVKM.

CDR3 bases: TGTGCCAGCAGCCAAGAGATGAGGAGCGAAGAAAAACTGTTTTTT. Protein sequence: CASSQEMRSEEKLFF. This chain links TRBV3-1 (or the pseudogene TRBV3-2) with TRBJ1-4; D gene uncertain. CDR1 and CDR2 (germline): LGHDT, YNNKEL (reference sequence). The V gene lost 0 bases and the J gene lost 8 bases, with 13 bases spanning the gap. CDR3 size: 15 residues.

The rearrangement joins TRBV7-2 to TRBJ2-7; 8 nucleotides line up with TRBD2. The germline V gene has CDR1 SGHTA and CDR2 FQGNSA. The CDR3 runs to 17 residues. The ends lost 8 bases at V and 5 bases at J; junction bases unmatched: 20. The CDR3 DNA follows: TGTGCCAGCTCGCAGAGATCGGGAGGGCCACGTCGGAACGAGCAGTACTTC. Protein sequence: CASSQRSGGPRRNEQYF.

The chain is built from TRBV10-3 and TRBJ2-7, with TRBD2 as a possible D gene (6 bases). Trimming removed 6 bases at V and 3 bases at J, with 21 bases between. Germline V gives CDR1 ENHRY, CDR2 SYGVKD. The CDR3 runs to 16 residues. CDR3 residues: CAIRPDTPGEYYEQYF. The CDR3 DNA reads TGTGCCATCAGGCCGGACACCCCGGGGGAGTACTACGAGCAGTACTTC.

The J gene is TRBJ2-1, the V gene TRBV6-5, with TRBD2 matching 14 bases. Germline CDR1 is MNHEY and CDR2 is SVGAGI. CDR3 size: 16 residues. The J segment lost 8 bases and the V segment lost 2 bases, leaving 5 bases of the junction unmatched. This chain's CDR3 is CASSYPGLAGDYEQFF. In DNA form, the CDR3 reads TGTGCCAGCAGTTACCCGGGACTAGCGGGAGATTATGAGCAGTTCTTC.

The CDR3 loop reads CASSFNRGRETEAFF. CDR3 sequence (DNA): TGTGCCAGCAGCTTCAACAGGGGGCGAGAAACTGAAGCTTTCTTT. The chain links TRBV5-4 to TRBJ1-1; 9 nucleotides agree with TRBD1. This CDR3 contains 15 residues. The germline CDR1 and CDR2 sequences are SGHNT and YYREEE (reference sequence). J was trimmed by 5 bases and V by 2 bases; bases with no gene match: 7.

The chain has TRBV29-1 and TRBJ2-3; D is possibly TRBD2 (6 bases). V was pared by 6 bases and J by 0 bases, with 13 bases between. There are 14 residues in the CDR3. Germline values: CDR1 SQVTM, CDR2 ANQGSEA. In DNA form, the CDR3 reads TGCAGCGTGGCCGGGGGTTCAAGCACAGATACGCAGTATTTT. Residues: CSVAGGSSTDTQYF.

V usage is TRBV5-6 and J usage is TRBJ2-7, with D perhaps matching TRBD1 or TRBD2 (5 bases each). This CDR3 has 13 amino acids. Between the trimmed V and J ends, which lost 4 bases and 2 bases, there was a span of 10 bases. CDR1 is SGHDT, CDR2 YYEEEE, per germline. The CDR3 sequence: CASSRDGPYEQYV. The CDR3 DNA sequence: TGTGCCAGCAGCCGGGACGGCCCCTACGAGCAGTACGTC.

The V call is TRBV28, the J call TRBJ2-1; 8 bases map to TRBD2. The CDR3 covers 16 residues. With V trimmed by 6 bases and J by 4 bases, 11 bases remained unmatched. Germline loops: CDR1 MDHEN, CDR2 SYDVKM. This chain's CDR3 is CASSTSGGRIYNEQFF. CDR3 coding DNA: TGTGCCAGCAGCACCAGTGGCGGGAGGATTTACAATGAGCAGTTCTTC.

The CDR3 DNA reads TGCAGCGCCTCACCGGGACAGGGGTACACTGAAGCTTTCTTT. Its translation is CSASPGQGYTEAFF. The J gene is TRBJ1-1, the V gene TRBV29-1; 10 bases align to TRBD1. This CDR3 is 14 amino acids long. Germline V lookup: CDR1 SQVTM, CDR2 ANQGSEA. Unmatched junction bases numbered 8, after V lost 7 bases and J lost 3 bases.

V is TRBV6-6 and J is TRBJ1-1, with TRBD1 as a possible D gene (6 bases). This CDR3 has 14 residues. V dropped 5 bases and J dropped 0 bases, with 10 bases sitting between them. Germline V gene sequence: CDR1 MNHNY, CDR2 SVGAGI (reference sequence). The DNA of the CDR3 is TGTGCCAGCAGTCCCTCAGGGGTGAACACTGAAGCTTTCTTT. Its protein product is CASSPSGVNTEAFF.

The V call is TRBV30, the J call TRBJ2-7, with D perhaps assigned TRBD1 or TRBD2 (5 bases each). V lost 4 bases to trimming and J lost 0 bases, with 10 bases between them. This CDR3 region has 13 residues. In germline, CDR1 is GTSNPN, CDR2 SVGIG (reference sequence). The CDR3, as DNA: TGTGCCTGGAATTTGGGGACCTCCTACGAGCAGTACGTC. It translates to CAWNLGTSYEQYV.

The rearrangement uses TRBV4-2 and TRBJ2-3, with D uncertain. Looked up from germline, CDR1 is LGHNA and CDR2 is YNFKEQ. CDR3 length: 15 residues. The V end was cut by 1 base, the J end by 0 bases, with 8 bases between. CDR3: CASSQAWTSTDTQYF. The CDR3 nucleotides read TGTGCCAGCAGCCAAGCATGGACCAGCACAGATACGCAGTATTTT.

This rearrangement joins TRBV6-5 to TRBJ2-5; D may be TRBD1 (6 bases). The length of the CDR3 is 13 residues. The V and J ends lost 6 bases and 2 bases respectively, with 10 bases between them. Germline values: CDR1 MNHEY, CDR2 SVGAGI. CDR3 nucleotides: TGTGCCAGCAGACCAACAGGGCAAGAGACCCAGTACTTC. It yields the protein CASRPTGQETQYF.